One and the same sample provided the 17 T cell receptor beta chains below, sequenced in a study of cytomegalovirus exposure and HLA in healthy donors. 13 Jbeta primers and 60 Vbeta primers were used for the PCR. The table came from immunoSEQ multiplex PCR; TCRdb's copy has only in-frame clones and leaves some out. The table lists about 89,000 clones, roughly four fifths of them singletons. The sequenced material came from PBMCs. The receptors derive from a man aged 30 to 39 in good health and CMV-seronegative.

The chain recombines TRBV9 with TRBJ2-7, with 11 bases that match TRBD2. Trimming took 0 bases from V and 0 from J; bases not matched to a gene: 8. CDR3 size: 18 residues. CDR1 is SGDLS, CDR2 YYNGEE, per germline. CDR3 region: CASSVGTLSGGVSYEQYF. DNA of the CDR3: TGTGCCAGCAGCGTAGGGACCCTTAGCGGGGGGGTCTCCTACGAGCAGTACTTC.

This chain connects TRBV4-1 to TRBJ2-7, with TRBD2 as a possible D gene (6 bases). The CDR3 is 15 residues long. From germline, CDR1 is MGHRA and CDR2 YSYEKL. V lost 6 bases to trimming and J lost 0 bases, with 15 bases between them. The DNA of the CDR3 is TGCGCCAGCAGTCCGAGGTGGGAGGACTCCTACGAGCAGTACTTC. It codes for CASSPRWEDSYEQYF.

Remarks on this clone: Within the sample, other DNA sequences also encode this same CDR3. V and J are TRBV19 and TRBJ1-5; possibly TRBD1 for D (6 bases). Germline V CDR1 and CDR2: LNHDA, SQIVND (reference sequence). V dropped 3 bases and J dropped 2 bases, with 8 bases sitting between them. CDR3 size: 14 residues. The DNA for the CDR3 is TGTGCCAGTAGTATCAGGGGCGGCAATCAGCCCCAGCATTTT. This encodes CASSIRGGNQPQHF.

V usage is TRBV19 and J usage is TRBJ2-2, with 8 bases fitting TRBD1. V lost 3 bases and J lost 2; bases outside the gene matches: 5. CDR1 and CDR2 from the germline V gene are LNHDA and SQIVND (reference sequence). The CDR3 contains 16 residues. CDR3: CASSIQGAINTGELFF. DNA for the CDR3: TGTGCCAGTAGTATCCAGGGGGCGATAAACACCGGGGAGCTGTTTTTT.

The chain links TRBV6-5 to TRBJ1-3, with D tentatively TRBD1 (6 bases). Looked up from germline, CDR1 is MNHEY and CDR2 is SVGAGI. CDR3 length: 15 amino acids. The V gene lost 8 bases and the J gene lost 0 bases, with 14 bases spanning the gap. This CDR3 is CASQPGTNSGNTIYF. CDR3 DNA sequence: TGTGCCAGCCAACCCGGGACAAACTCTGGAAACACCATATATTTT.

The gene calls are TRBV7-9 and TRBJ2-3; 11 nucleotides align to TRBD2. V shed 5 bases, J shed 4 bases, and the junction held 2 bases outside the gene matches. The CDR3 sequence is 14 residues long. CDR1 and CDR2 (germline): SEHNR, FQNEAQ (reference sequence). The CDR3 reads CASSRSGGADTQYF. CDR3 DNA sequence: TGTGCCAGCAGCCGTAGCGGGGGGGCAGATACGCAGTATTTT. Variable domain in full (rest from reference TRBV7-9 and TRBJ2-3): DTGVSQNPRHKITKRGQNVTFRCDPISEHNRLYWYRQTLGQGPEFLTYFQNEAQLEKSRLLSDRFSAERPKGSFSTLEIQRTEQGDSAMYLCASSRSGGADTQYFGPGTRLTVL.

The chain combines TRBV7-8 with TRBJ1-4; a possible D gene is TRBD1 (6 bases). Looked up from germline, CDR1 is SGHVS and CDR2 is FQNEAQ. This CDR3 region has 16 residues. Trimming cost V 3 bases and J 0 bases, with 11 bases left between them. CDR3 region: CASSFGRGTTNEKLFF. CDR3 nucleotide sequence: TGTGCCAGCAGCTTTGGCAGGGGCACAACTAATGAAAAACTGTTTTTT.

V gene TRBV5-6 combines with J gene TRBJ2-7, with TRBD1 matching over 10 bases. The CDR3 runs to 13 residues. Germline CDR1 and CDR2: SGHDT and YYEEEE. Germline trimming cut 3 bases from V and 5 bases from J; bases unmatched to any gene: 2. The DNA for the CDR3 is TGTGCCAGCAGCTCCGGGACAGGGGACGAGCAGTACTTC. Encoded protein: CASSSGTGDEQYF.

The chain couples TRBV2 to TRBJ2-5; a weak D match, TRBD2 (6 bases). This CDR3 is built from 13 residues. CDR1 and CDR2 (germline): SNHLY, FYNNEI. The V gene lost 2 bases and the J gene lost 5 bases, with 9 bases spanning the gap. CDR3 protein: CASSESGGETQYF. The DNA for the CDR3 is TGTGCCAGCAGTGAATCCGGAGGGGAGACCCAGTACTTC.

The chain joins TRBV2 to TRBJ1-1, with 9 positions matching TRBD1. CDR1 SNHLY and CDR2 FYNNEI come from the germline V gene. There are 13 residues in the CDR3. V shed 8 bases, J shed 4 bases, and the junction held 5 bases outside the gene matches. CDR3 sequence (DNA): TGTGCCAGCCGGGACAGGGCGCCCACTGAAGCTTTCTTT. Translated, it gives CASRDRAPTEAFF.

J is TRBJ2-7 and V is TRBV7-9; D is undetermined. V dropped 2 bases and J dropped 4 bases, with 9 bases sitting between them. The germline V gene has CDR1 SEHNR and CDR2 FQNEAQ (reference sequence). The CDR3 runs to 13 residues. CDR3 sequence (DNA): TGTGCCAGCAGCTTACAGCGTGGATACGAGCAGTACTTC. Protein product: CASSLQRGYEQYF.

The gene calls are TRBV28 and TRBJ1-6; D remains ambiguous. The V end was cut by 6 bases, the J end by 10 bases, with 7 bases between. CDR3 length equals 11 residues. Germline loops: CDR1 MDHEN, CDR2 SYDVKM. As DNA, the CDR3 is TGTGCCAGCAGCTCGGGGTCACCCCTCCACTTT. It yields the protein CASSSGSPLHF.

This clone was picked up one time. The J gene is TRBJ1-5, the V gene TRBV19; 8 bases are a match to TRBD1. The V gene's germline CDR1 is LNHDA and CDR2 SQIVND (reference sequence). The CDR3 is 16 amino acids. After removal of 6 bases from V and 0 bases from J, the junction contained 7 bases not matched to a gene. The CDR3 here is CASRAGTGISNQPQHF. The CDR3, as DNA: TGTGCCAGTAGGGCCGGGACAGGAATTAGCAATCAGCCCCAGCATTTT.

The chain links TRBV27 to TRBJ2-7; 11 nucleotides match TRBD2. Germline V gene data show CDR1 as MNHEY and CDR2 as SMNVEV (reference sequence). This CDR3 has 15 amino acids. V lost 5 bases and J lost 0; bases outside the gene matches: 3. CDR3 sequence reads: CASSPGLAVSYEQYF. As DNA, the CDR3 is TGTGCCAGCAGTCCGGGACTAGCGGTCTCCTACGAGCAGTACTTC.

Regarding this clone: Its ends do not fully match the called genes, so a read error is possible. This sample also contains other DNA sequences that code for the same CDR3. The chain is built from TRBV28 and TRBJ2-3; 8 bases fit TRBD1. Germline V gene sequence: CDR1 MDHEN, CDR2 SYDVKM. This CDR3 region has 11 residues. CDR3 coding DNA: TGTGCCAGCAGCACCCGGACAGGGTGGCATTTT. It encodes CASSTRTGWHF.

The V gene is TRBV6-5, the J gene TRBJ1-5; D gene ambiguous. V was trimmed by 0 bases and J by 0 bases, leaving 6 bases between them. Germline loops: CDR1 MNHEY, CDR2 SVGAGI. The CDR3 contains 15 residues. In DNA, the CDR3 is TGTGCCAGCAGTTACTCGGGAGATAGCAATCAGCCCCAGCATTTT. Translation gives CASSYSGDSNQPQHF.

V and J are TRBV10-2 and TRBJ2-7, with 9 bases matching TRBD1. CDR3 length equals 15 residues. The germline gives CDR1 WSHSY, CDR2 SAAADI. The J segment lost 1 base and the V segment lost 2 bases, leaving 3 bases of the junction unmatched. CDR3 sequence (DNA): TGCGCCAGCAGTGAGGGGACAGGGATATCCTACGAGCAGTACTTC. Translating gives CASSEGTGISYEQYF.